This is a list of T cell receptor beta chains from one sample in a study of blood T cells in healthy people across ages. TCRdb re-called the 5' RACE reads through MiXCR, storing one row per CDR3 protein. The sample consists of roughly 800,000 distinct CDR3 sequences, under 30% of them appearing once. This same sample was also taken into another study, of T cells of mothers and their children.

What was sequenced was blood. Receptors originate from a boy between 10 and 17 years old in good health. CDR3s include the opening cysteine and the closing phenylalanine or tryptophan. Fields, in order: clone size, D gene, V gene, J gene, CDR3 DNA, CDR3 protein. A D gene is named only where the DNA matches it firmly. For some rows the clone size is stated as once, few or many, or as a class when expanded; others skip it.

size: few
D: -
V: TRBV5-1
J: TRBJ1-4
DNA: TGCGCCAGCAGCTTGGCCGTGGGGGCAAGCGGTGAAAAACTGTTTTTT
CDR3: CASSLAVGASGEKLFF

size: -
D: -
V: TRBV7-9
J: TRBJ2-5
DNA: TGTGCCAGCAGCTTGGGGGAGTGGTACCAAGAGACCCAGTACTTC
CDR3: CASSLGEWYQETQYF

size: many
D: -
V: TRBV5-1
J: TRBJ2-5
DNA: TGTGCCAGCAGTTCCTCCCAAGAGACCCAGTACTTC
CDR3: CASSSSQETQYF

size: -
D: TRBD1
V: TRBV7-2
J: TRBJ2-1
DNA: TGTGCCAGCAGCTTAGTGACAGGGCCCAATGAGCAGTTCTTC
CDR3: CASSLVTGPNEQFF

size: few
D: -
V: TRBV5-6
J: TRBJ1-1
DNA: TGTGCCAGCAGCTTGTATCGCGTCCCAGGAACTGAAGCTTTCTTT
CDR3: CASSLYRVPGTEAFF

size: -
D: -
V: TRBV29-1
J: TRBJ1-2
DNA: TGCAGCGCAGAGACCGGCTACACCTTC
CDR3: CSAETGYTF

size: -
D: -
V: TRBV7-9
J: TRBJ2-5
DNA: TGTGTCAGCAGCCCGGCCCTCTATCGGACAGAGACCCAGTACTTC
CDR3: CVSSPALYRTETQYF

size: -
D: -
V: TRBV7-6
J: TRBJ2-1
DNA: TGTGCCAGCAGCCATACTAGAAATGAGCAGTTCTTC
CDR3: CASSHTRNEQFF

size: few
D: -
V: TRBV5-5
J: TRBJ2-5
DNA: TGTGCCAGCAACCATGGGGACCAAGAGACCCAGTACTTC
CDR3: CASNHGDQETQYF

size: -
D: -
V: TRBV29-1
J: TRBJ2-2
DNA: TGCAGCGTTGCCCCAAATACCGCGGCGAACACCGGGGAGCTGTTTTTT
CDR3: CSVAPNTAANTGELFF

size: -
D: -
V: TRBV5-5
J: TRBJ2-1
DNA: TGTGCCAGCAGCCATTTCACAATTCTGGACTTC
CDR3: CASSHFTILDF

size: few
D: -
V: TRBV12-3/TRBV12-4
J: TRBJ2-7
DNA: TGTGCCAGCGGATCGACTAGTCCCTACGAGCAGTACTTC
CDR3: CASGSTSPYEQYF

size: few
D: -
V: TRBV27
J: TRBJ2-5
DNA: TGTGCCAGCGGCGCAGGCTTGGGGGTAAAAGAGACCCAGTACTTC
CDR3: CASGAGLGVKETQYF

size: -
D: TRBD2
V: TRBV11-2
J: TRBJ2-5
DNA: TGTGCCAGCAGCTCCTCGGGGGGTAGGACCAGCCAAGAGACCCAGTACTTC
CDR3: CASSSSGGRTSQETQYF

size: -
D: -
V: TRBV7-2
J: TRBJ1-4
DNA: TGTGCCAGCAGCCGGACACAGCAGGGACTTCTGTTTTTT
CDR3: CASSRTQQGLLFF